This T cell receptor beta chain was profiled in a study of T cell responses to AZD1222 COVID-19 vaccine. Whole-study results and caveats: Among vaccine-associated CD4 TCRs, coverage spanned spike, with dominance at 160-218 and 743-854. At baseline, just five to seven AZD1222 recipients tested seropositive.

Only in-frame clones appear in the TCRdb table, and some are missing; sequencing was by immunoSEQ multiplex PCR. There are about 150,000 clones in the sample; 87% occur only once, and 8% to 10% lies in the top ten. Germline V CDR1 and CDR2: LGHNA, YNFKEQ. This CDR3 is built from 16 residues. Trimming removed 1 base at V and 0 bases at J, with 12 bases between. Points on this clone: As yet, its antigen is unknown.

The sample here was peripheral blood, taken 28 days after the second AZD1222 dose. The TCR was taken from an adult who received the AZD1222 COVID-19 vaccine. The genes are TRBV4-2 and TRBJ1-2; D remains ambiguous. DNA for the CDR3: TGTGCCAGCAGCCAAGTGGGGAACAGCCCTAACTATGGCTACACCTTC. This translates into CASSQVGNSPNYGYTF.